These 19 T cell receptor beta chains were sequenced from one sample in a study of shared clonotypes between healthy human individuals. The method was immunoSEQ multiplex PCR; TCRdb's version includes in-frame clones alone and lacks a portion of them. The sample shows over a million clones, approximately 96% of them seen only once. The sequencing input was naive CD4+ T cells sorted from blood. Subset noted: CD45RA+ positively selected. These receptors were obtained from a man under 40 in good health.

This rearrangement joins TRBV21-1 to TRBJ2-7; the D segment call TRBD1 is taken from the table without a DNA check. TRBV21-1 is reported as a pseudogene. The CDR3 has 18 residues. For the CDR3, the DNA is TGTGCCAGCAGCAAGTCGGGACAGGGTCGAGGGACCACCTACGAGCAGTACTTC. It codes for CASSKSGQGRGTTYEQYF.

A single count supports this clone. The chain joins TRBV7-2 to TRBJ2-5; D could derive from TRBD1 or TRBD2 (5 bases each). The ends were cut back, 5 bases at V and 1 base at J, with 8 bases in the middle. CDR3 length equals 13 residues. Germline CDR1 reads SGHTA; CDR2 reads FQGNSA. In nucleotides, the CDR3 is TGTGCCAGCAGCCGGGACGGCCAAGAGACCCAGTACTTC. Residues: CASSRDGQETQYF.

The V and J genes are TRBV2 and TRBJ1-2; D is undetermined. The CDR3 is made up of 15 amino acids. The germline gives CDR1 SNHLY, CDR2 FYNNEI. V lost 1 base and J lost 4, with 13 bases in between. CDR3 protein: CASSEEIPVAYGYTF. The CDR3 coding sequence is TGTGCCAGCAGTGAAGAAATTCCGGTCGCCTATGGCTACACCTTC. The whole variable domain, filled in from reference TRBV2 and TRBJ1-2, reads EPEVTQTPSHQVTQMGQEVILRCVPISNHLYFYWYRQILGQKVEFLVSFYNNEISEKSEIFDDQFSVERPDGSNFTLKIRSTKLEDSAMYFCASSEEIPVAYGYTFGSGTRLTVV.

Comment on this clone: One junction end does not reproduce the germline sequence, and a read error may be involved. The identical CDR3 is also encoded by other nucleotide sequences in the sample. CDR3 region: CASSDSGRAYNEQFF. The DNA of the CDR3 is TGTGCTAGCAGCGATAGCGGGAGGGCCTACAATGAGCAGTTCTTC. The J gene is TRBJ2-1, the V gene TRBV9, with 11 bases identical to TRBD2. The CDR3 spans 15 residues. The germline V gene has CDR1 SGDLS and CDR2 YYNGEE.

The chain uses TRBV15 and TRBJ1-4, with 8 bases lining up with TRBD1. Germline CDR1 and CDR2: LNHNV and YYDKDF (reference sequence). With 0 bases clipped from V and 6 bases from J, the junction kept 9 bases outside the gene matches. CDR3 length equals 17 residues. CDR3 in amino acids: CATSRDGSGGLDEKLFF. The CDR3 bases are TGTGCCACCAGCAGAGATGGGTCAGGGGGCCTAGATGAAAAACTGTTTTTT.

V is TRBV10-1 and J is TRBJ2-3; D not resolved. This CDR3 has 10 amino acids. Looked up from germline, CDR1 is WNHNN and CDR2 is SYGVQD (reference sequence). This chain's CDR3 is CAVNTDTQYF. The CDR3 DNA reads TGCGCAGTAAACACAGATACGCAGTATTTT.

Of note for this clone: Additional DNA sequences in this sample encode the identical CDR3. The chain employs TRBV5-5 and TRBJ1-5; D may be TRBD1 (5 bases). V shed 2 bases and J shed 2 bases, with 8 bases lying between them. Germline CDR1 SGHKS, CDR2 YYEKEE (reference sequence). There are 14 residues in the CDR3. The CDR3 sequence: CASSLGVGNQPQHF. CDR3 in DNA: TGTGCCAGCAGCTTAGGGGTGGGCAATCAGCCCCAGCATTTT.

This rearrangement joins TRBV10-3 to TRBJ2-1, with 9 bases identical to TRBD2. The junction had 6 bases not matched to a gene; V was cut back by 10 bases and J by 2 bases. CDR1 and CDR2 from the germline V gene are ENHRY and SYGVKD. The length of the CDR3 is 14 residues. Written as DNA, the CDR3 is TGTGCCACCTTAGCGGGAGCGGCCTACAATGAGCAGTTCTTC. Amino acid sequence: CATLAGAAYNEQFF.

V gene TRBV5-6 combines with J gene TRBJ2-1; TRBD2 aligns across 14 bases. The CDR3 sequence is 17 residues long. V lost 0 bases and J lost 9; bases outside the gene matches: 8. Per germline, CDR1 SGHDT and CDR2 YYEEEE. CDR3 region: CASSLVTGLAGVVEQFF. The CDR3, as DNA: TGTGCCAGCAGCTTGGTTACGGGACTAGCGGGAGTTGTTGAGCAGTTCTTC.

The chain is built from TRBV19 and TRBJ2-2, with 7 nucleotides matching TRBD2. Germline CDR1 and CDR2: LNHDA and SQIVND (reference sequence). Unmatched junction bases numbered 7, after V lost 7 bases and J lost 2 bases. The length of the CDR3 is 15 residues. CDR3 in amino acids: CASISLAANTGELFF. Written as DNA, the CDR3 is TGTGCCAGTATAAGTCTAGCGGCTAACACCGGGGAGCTGTTTTTT.

This chain uses TRBV25-1 with TRBJ2-7; tentatively, D is TRBD1 (6 bases). V lost 8 bases to trimming and J lost 3 bases, with 20 bases between them. The CDR3 is 15 residues long. The germline V gene encodes CDR1 MGHDK and CDR2 SYGVNS. The CDR3, as DNA: TGTGCCAGCTCGGGGCCACAGGGCAGGCTCTACGAGCAGTACTTC. Translated: CASSGPQGRLYEQYF.

Comments on this clone: Other DNA sequences within the sample encode an identical CDR3. The V call is TRBV28, the J call TRBJ1-5; D may be TRBD1 (5 bases). V lost 2 bases and J lost 1, with 9 bases in between. Germline values: CDR1 MDHEN, CDR2 SYDVKM. This CDR3 has 15 amino acids. The CDR3, as DNA: TGTGCCAGCAGTTTAGGGGGGGAGAGCAATCAGCCCCAGCATTTT. The encoded protein is CASSLGGESNQPQHF.

This clone showed up just once. V gene TRBV7-2 combines with J gene TRBJ1-2, with D unclear. The CDR3 sequence is 13 residues long. The germline V gene has CDR1 SGHTA and CDR2 FQGNSA. Trimming took 4 bases from V and 5 from J, leaving 11 bases between them. CDR3 coding DNA: TGTGCCAGCAGCTCATCAATGGGGTATGGCTACACCTTC. This encodes CASSSSMGYGYTF.

This chain connects TRBV28 to TRBJ2-7; D call uncertain. The CDR3 length is 11 residues. Germline CDR1 is MDHEN and CDR2 is SYDVKM. Deletions cut 4 bases from V and 7 bases from J, with 8 bases between. The chain's CDR3 is CASSSQEEQYF. As DNA, the CDR3 is TGTGCCAGCAGTTCCCAAGAAGAGCAGTACTTC.

The V call is TRBV27, the J call TRBJ2-2, with 14 bases identical to TRBD2. This CDR3 has 20 residues. J gave up 5 bases and V 6 bases, and 17 bases lay outside the gene matches. Germline V gives CDR1 MNHEY, CDR2 SMNVEV (reference sequence). CDR3 residues: CASRGGLAGDPPPDTGELFF. The CDR3 DNA sequence: TGTGCCAGCAGGGGGGGACTAGCGGGAGACCCCCCTCCCGATACCGGGGAGCTGTTTTTT.

The chain carries TRBV19 and TRBJ2-7; D remains unclear. The V end was cut by 1 base, the J end by 6 bases, with 13 bases between. The CDR3 runs to 14 residues. The germline CDR1 and CDR2 sequences are LNHDA and SQIVND (reference sequence). CDR3 sequence reads: CASSIVLVFGEQYF. CDR3 DNA sequence: TGTGCCAGTAGTATAGTCCTTGTCTTCGGCGAGCAGTACTTC.

The chain carries TRBV5-4 and TRBJ2-3; D is undetermined. Germline lookup yields CDR1 SGHNT and CDR2 YYREEE (reference sequence). The CDR3 consists of 11 residues. The V gene lost 3 bases and the J gene lost 4 bases, with 3 bases spanning the gap. Here the CDR3 reads CASSYADTQYF. The CDR3 DNA sequence: TGTGCCAGCAGCTATGCAGATACGCAGTATTTT.

This chain joins TRBV7-9 and TRBJ2-5, with 16 bases fitting TRBD2. In germline, CDR1 is SEHNR, CDR2 FQNEAQ (reference sequence). This CDR3 has 18 amino acids. J gave up 2 bases and V 5 bases, and 8 bases lay outside the gene matches. The CDR3 nucleotides are TGTGCCAGCAGCGGTTCCGGGACTAGCGGGAGGGAACAAGAGACCCAGTACTTC. As protein: CASSGSGTSGREQETQYF.

The chain has TRBV27 and TRBJ2-3, with 11 nucleotides matching TRBD1. V was clipped by 3 bases and J by 5 bases; unmatched bases: 4. Germline V gene lookup returns CDR1 MNHEY and CDR2 SMNVEV (reference sequence). The CDR3 covers 15 residues. The CDR3 reads CASSFGGTGGDTQYF. Here the CDR3 DNA reads TGTGCCAGCAGTTTCGGCGGGACAGGGGGAGATACGCAGTATTTT.